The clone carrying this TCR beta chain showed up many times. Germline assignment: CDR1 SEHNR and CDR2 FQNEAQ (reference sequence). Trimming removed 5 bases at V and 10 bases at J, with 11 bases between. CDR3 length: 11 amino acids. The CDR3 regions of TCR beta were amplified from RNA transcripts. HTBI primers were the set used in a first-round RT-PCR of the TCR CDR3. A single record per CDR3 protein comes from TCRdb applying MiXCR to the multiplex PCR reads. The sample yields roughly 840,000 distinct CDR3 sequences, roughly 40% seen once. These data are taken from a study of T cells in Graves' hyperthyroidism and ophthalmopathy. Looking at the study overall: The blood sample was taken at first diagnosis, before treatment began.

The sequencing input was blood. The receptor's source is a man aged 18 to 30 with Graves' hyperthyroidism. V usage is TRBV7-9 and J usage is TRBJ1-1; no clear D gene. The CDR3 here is CASSKGRGAFF. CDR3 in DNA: TGTGCCAGCAGCAAAGGTCGAGGAGCTTTCTTT.